This T cell receptor (beta chain) was sequenced during a study of OX40 agonist ivuxolimab in advanced cancers. Study outcomes and limitations: Average numbers of expanded clones were greater in CD8+ T cells than in CD4+.

For this clone: Its antigen is unidentified.

The protocol was immunoSEQ multiplex PCR, while the TCRdb copy is restricted to in-frame clones and leaves out a portion. The sample carries fewer than 60,000 clones, roughly 90% recorded once. V was pared by 4 bases and J by 5 bases, with 11 bases of the junction left unmatched. The germline V gene encodes CDR1 SGHNT and CDR2 YYREEE (reference sequence). The CDR3 has 17 amino acids. The chain joins TRBV5-4 to TRBJ2-6; 8 bases are a match to TRBD1. This clonotype was sampled from an adult with an advanced solid tumor such as melanoma, head and neck, liver or kidney cancer. Sequences were derived from CD4+ or CD8+ T cells sorted from blood, sampled in a trial of the OX40 agonist ivuxolimab. This chain's CDR3 is CASSLGTGGSRANVLTF. The CDR3 DNA follows: TGTGCCAGCAGCCTCGGGACAGGCGGGTCGAGGGCCAACGTCCTGACTTTC.